This T cell receptor (beta chain) was found in a study of human T cells and chemical hapten exposure (dated by TCRdb to about 2021). For the wider study: For sensitization, 2% DPC in acetone was applied to an approximately 2 cm by approximately 2 cm area of upper inner arm skin. Throughout the study period of about 23 weeks, patients also received therapeutic DPC doses to the scalp every week. Patch testing was performed on the upper back with Finn chambers containing 0.01% DPC, and the patch tests were scored after 6 days according to International Contact Dermatitis Research Group standards. Alopecia areata with under or over 50% scalp involvement, alopecia totalis and alopecia universalis were represented in the patient cohort, which was mostly female. Libraries were pooled for sequencing, and variation in per-sample TCR yields was attributed mainly to small differences in library volumes within the pool. Peripheral blood TCR repertoire changes were tracked in vivo in alopecia patients during primary and secondary sensitization to the hapten diphenylcyclopropenone (DPC). Blood samples were taken from patients before sensitization (week 0) and then at 2, 6 and about 24 weeks after DPC sensitization. About 28 alopecia patients gave blood for TCR sequencing at one to four time points (pre-sensitization, 2, 6 and 24 weeks). Study-wide findings and limitations: After repeated subsampling, the strength of the expansion versus patch-test correlation and the threshold at which it became significant changed. Because every patient had alopecia, a presumed autoimmune disease, the patients' immune response might differ from that of healthy individuals. No change with DPC sensitization was found in the number of TCRs above 1 in 1000 frequency, and no evidence of global repertoire structure alterations was found. The number of PT1 expanded TCRs positively correlated with patch test score, significant at thresholds 8, 16 and 32 but not 4. Expanded TCRs formed significantly more large CDR3 similarity clusters than pre-sensitization or healthy control sets, consistent with antigen-driven responses.

The time point label for this specimen denotes: patch test 3, about 24 weeks after DPC sensitization. Taken with the paper, the label for treatment or condition translates to: therapeutic diphenylcyclopropenone sensitization with weekly scalp DPC. At each patch-test visit, blood was drawn before the patch test was applied. Eligible patients were aged 18 to 70, diagnosed with alopecia, deemed suitable for DPC therapy, and excluded if pregnant. Unfractionated whole blood was collected in Tempus Blood RNA tubes, and total RNA was extracted from that blood. Including cysteine and phenylalanine, the CDR3 has 13 amino acids. Of all the DNA, just the CDR3 is kept, 39 bases in frame from base 1. The V and J ends are trimmed by 4 bases and 7 bases, leaving 17 bases between them. Per the germline V gene, SQVTM is the CDR1 and ANQGSEA is the CDR2. This clonotype was observed at least ten times. Its antigen is not yet known. No base quality values were provided; no much bigger clone lies one nucleotide off.

Receptor libraries were prepared by RACE. This sample was sequenced with a NextSeq 500. During library preparation, unique molecular identifiers were attached to individual cDNA molecules so that TCRs could be counted quantitatively and reproducibly. Each blood RNA sample was used to sequence both TCR alpha and TCR beta chains. The published analysis was carried out like this. The median number of TCRs per sample was approximately 96,000, ranging from about 20,000 to 690,600. The Decombinator software suite was used to annotate V, J and CDR3 in the TCR reads. To make PS versus PT1 abundance plots, every sample was subsampled to the same number of TCRs (28,000). TCRs were defined as expanded if absent before sensitization and observed at least eight times at the 2-week time point. TCRdb took the public reads, trimmed them with fastp at Q25, ran MiXCR for clone calling and kept in-frame beta chains. Under each unique CDR3 protein, matching rows form one entry showing the most common genes and DNA. It is TCRdb's table, rather than the study itself, that gives the V and J calls and clone size. This sample has about 82,000 distinct CDR3 sequences in its table, and roughly 13% of those were observed once. The top ten clones comprise around 5.7% of the sample.

This chain joins TRBV29-1 to TRBJ2-7; the D element could tentatively be TRBD1 or TRBD2, as 5 bases agree for each. The sample consisted of whole blood, taken in connection with sensitization to the hapten diphenylcyclopropenone (DPC). This TCR was recovered from a woman between 50 and 59 years old with alopecia areata. Some clones in this sample may be carry-over from other donors' samples. In nucleotide form, the sequence is TGCAGCGTTGTGTGGACTTCAGAGGGGGAGCAGTACTTC. Its coded protein is CSVVWTSEGEQYF.